These 7 T cell receptor beta chains came from one sample sequenced in a study of cytomegalovirus exposure and HLA in healthy donors. The PCR used 60 Vbeta and 13 Jbeta primers. TCRdb's copy holds only in-frame clones and misses some; the assay was immunoSEQ multiplex PCR. Of approximately 140,000 clones listed, roughly four fifths are singletons. Sequencing used PBMCs. The receptors shown here come from a woman aged 40 to 55 in good health and CMV-seronegative.

The V call is TRBV5-6, the J call TRBJ2-1; D gene uncertain. Trimming pared 0 bases from V and 7 bases from J, leaving 8 bases between. Germline lookup yields CDR1 SGHDT and CDR2 YYEEEE. CDR3 length: 13 amino acids. CDR3 DNA sequence: TGTGCCAGCAGCTTGGCCATTAGAAATGAGCAGTTCTTC. Protein: CASSLAIRNEQFF. The entire variable domain, with the rest obtained from reference TRBV5-6 and TRBJ2-1, is as follows: DAGVTQSPTHLIKTRGQQVTLRCSPKSGHDTVSWYQQALGQGPQFIFQYYEEEERQRGNFPDRFSGHQFPNYSSELNVNALLLGDSALYLCASSLAIRNEQFFGPGTRLTVL.

V gene TRBV5-6 combines with J gene TRBJ2-3; D gene uncertain. Deletions cut 3 bases from V and 6 bases from J, with 5 bases between. Germline loops: CDR1 SGHDT, CDR2 YYEEEE. The CDR3 is made up of 11 amino acids. The CDR3 region is CASSSYDTQYF. The CDR3 nucleotides are TGTGCCAGCAGCTCCTACGATACGCAGTATTTT. The full variable domain, in which reference TRBV5-6 and TRBJ2-3 provide the parts outside the CDR3, is DAGVTQSPTHLIKTRGQQVTLRCSPKSGHDTVSWYQQALGQGPQFIFQYYEEEERQRGNFPDRFSGHQFPNYSSELNVNALLLGDSALYLCASSSYDTQYFGPGTRLTVL.

The chain combines TRBV7-3 with TRBJ1-1, with TRBD1 identical over 10 bases. The CDR3 extends over 15 amino acids. The J segment lost 1 base and the V segment lost 5 bases, leaving 4 bases of the junction unmatched. Per the germline V gene, CDR1 is SGHTA and CDR2 is FQGTGA. Here the CDR3 DNA reads TGTGCCAGCAGCCAGACAGGGGGCGGGAACACTGAAGCTTTCTTT. Its protein is CASSQTGGGNTEAFF. The variable domain in full, completed from reference TRBV7-3 and TRBJ1-1, reads GAGVSQTPSNKVTEKGKYVELRCDPISGHTALYWYRQSLGQGPEFLIYFQGTGAADDSGLPNDRFFAVRPEGSVSTLKIQRTERGDSAVYLCASSQTGGGNTEAFFGQGTRLTVV.

The rearrangement links TRBV30 to TRBJ2-3; the match to TRBD1 covers 7 bases. This CDR3 has 15 amino acids. V gave up 5 bases and J gave up 2 bases; unmatched junction bases: 10. Germline lookup yields CDR1 GTSNPN and CDR2 SVGIG (reference sequence). The CDR3 sequence: CAWGHGDRDTDTQYF. CDR3 in DNA: TGTGCCTGGGGGCATGGGGACAGAGACACAGATACGCAGTATTTT.

This sequence joins TRBV30 and TRBJ1-2; D not certain. The CDR3 length is 15 residues. Per germline, CDR1 GTSNPN and CDR2 SVGIG (reference sequence). Trimming shortened V by 2 bases and J by 4 bases, and 17 bases separated the two germline ends. CDR3: CAWSLYQQRSYGYTF. The CDR3, as DNA: TGTGCCTGGAGTCTGTACCAACAGAGATCCTATGGCTACACCTTC.

The gene calls are TRBV15 and TRBJ1-6, with D possibly matching TRBD1 (6 bases). The V gene's germline CDR1 is LNHNV and CDR2 YYDKDF (reference sequence). V dropped 0 bases and J dropped 6 bases, with 9 bases sitting between them. The CDR3 is 15 amino acids. CDR3 sequence reads: CATSRDPRGNSPLHF. The CDR3 region has the DNA TGTGCCACCAGCAGAGATCCCAGGGGTAATTCACCCCTCCACTTT. Based on the CDR3 plus reference TRBV15 and TRBJ1-6, the full variable domain is DAMVIQNPRYQVTQFGKPVTLSCSQTLNHNVMYWYQQKSSQAPKLLFHYYDKDFNNEADTPDNFQSRRPNTSFCFLDIRSPGLGDTAMYLCATSRDPRGNSPLHFGNGTRLTVT.

The chain employs TRBV11-2 and TRBJ2-7, with a tentative D call TRBD1 (5 bases). Germline V CDR1 and CDR2: SGHAT, FQNNGV. The germline V and J ends were trimmed by 0 bases and 3 bases, with 9 bases remaining between them. This CDR3 contains 14 residues. Here the CDR3 DNA reads TGTGCCAGCAGCTTAGAGGACATACTCTACGAGCAGTACTTC. Protein sequence: CASSLEDILYEQYF. Full variable domain (outside the CDR3, taken from reference TRBV11-2 and TRBJ2-7): EAGVAQSPRYKIIEKRQSVAFWCNPISGHATLYWYQQILGQGPKLLIQFQNNGVVDDSQLPKDRFSAERLKGVDSTLKIQPAKLEDSAVYLCASSLEDILYEQYFGPGTRLTVT.